The next 20 T cell receptor beta chains were all read from a single sample in a study of shared clonotypes between healthy human individuals. Assay used: immunoSEQ multiplex PCR; TCRdb lists only in-frame clones, some missing. This repertoire shows more than 550,000 clones, less than 95% found once; its top ten account for roughly 36%. The sample comprised memory CD8+ T cells from PBMCs. Subset here: CD45RO+ cells pooled with CCR7-negative TemRA cells. These receptors originate from a man aged 18 to 29 in good health. Some clones in this sample may be carry-over from other donors' samples.

The chain is built from TRBV5-3 and TRBJ1-2; unclear D gene. TRBV5-3 is given ORF status, its function remaining uncertain. Between the trimmed V and J ends, which lost 10 bases and 3 bases, there was a span of 25 bases. This CDR3 is built from 16 residues. CDR3 DNA: TGTGCCCGCACGGGATGCGACGGCAGATCCCACTATGGCTACACCTTC. It is translated as CARTGCDGRSHYGYTF.

The chain carries TRBV5-4 and TRBJ2-5, with D maybe TRBD2 (6 bases). Germline V lookup: CDR1 SGHNT, CDR2 YYREEE (reference sequence). V was shortened by 9 bases and J by 5 bases, with 14 bases between the two germline ends. The CDR3 covers 12 residues. The CDR3: CATRGVRETQYF. DNA of the CDR3: TGTGCCACCCGCGGGGTAAGGGAGACCCAGTACTTC.

The rearrangement uses TRBV28 and TRBJ2-5; 7 bases are shared with TRBD1. Trimming at V came to 5 bases and at J to 1 base, leaving 13 bases not matched to a gene. This CDR3 has 17 residues. Germline V gives CDR1 MDHEN, CDR2 SYDVKM. CDR3 protein: CASSPHFDRDSQETQYF. The CDR3 coding sequence is TGTGCCAGCAGTCCCCATTTCGACCGGGACAGCCAAGAGACCCAGTACTTC.

Many counts were recorded for this clone. The chain has TRBV28 and TRBJ2-5; 7 bases are shared with TRBD1. The CDR3 totals 13 residues. V was pared by 6 bases and J by 5 bases, with 6 bases of the junction left unmatched. Germline assignment: CDR1 MDHEN and CDR2 SYDVKM. This CDR3 reads CASRTGQWETQYF. The CDR3, as DNA: TGTGCCAGCAGAACGGGACAGTGGGAGACCCAGTACTTC.

The chain is built from TRBV30 and TRBJ2-5; weak D call: TRBD2 (5 bases). The J call may be faulty, since TRBJ2-7 better matches the DNA end. Germline lookup yields CDR1 GTSNPN and CDR2 SVGIG (reference sequence). This CDR3 is built from 15 residues. The CDR3 DNA is TGTGCCTGGAGTGAATCCCCTACAAGCGGCTACGAGCAGTACTTC. This gives the protein CAWSESPTSGYEQYF.

The V and J genes are TRBV5-1 and TRBJ1-1, with TRBD1 as a possible D gene (6 bases). CDR1 SGHRS and CDR2 YFSETQ come from the germline V gene. This CDR3 region has 14 residues. With 0 bases removed from V and 4 bases from J, the gap between germline ends came to 10 bases. The CDR3 DNA reads as TGCGCCAGCAGCTTGGTACAGGGCTCCACTGAAGCTTTCTTT. The encoded protein is CASSLVQGSTEAFF.

DNA of the CDR3: TGTGCCAGCAGAGAGACAGGGCCTTGGGGCAAGGACCTGACTTTC. This translates into CASRETGPWGKDLTF. V and J are TRBV27 and TRBJ2-6; 7 nucleotides agree with TRBD1. There are 15 residues in the CDR3. The V gene's germline CDR1 is MNHEY and CDR2 SMNVEV (reference sequence). The junction had 17 bases not matched to a gene; V was cut back by 6 bases and J by 15 bases.

The chain has TRBV9 and TRBJ2-7; tentative D call: TRBD1 (5 bases). V was cut by 3 bases and J by 2 bases, with 12 bases left in between. The V gene's germline CDR1 is SGDLS and CDR2 YYNGEE. This CDR3 contains 14 residues. The CDR3 loop reads CASSGHDRTYEQYF. In DNA, the CDR3 is TGTGCCAGCAGCGGGCACGACAGAACCTACGAGCAGTACTTC.

The chain combines TRBV7-2 with TRBJ2-1; 15 bases are shared with TRBD2. Unmatched junction bases numbered 7, after V lost 3 bases and J lost 7 bases. The CDR3 is 17 amino acids. The germline gives CDR1 SGHTA, CDR2 FQGNSA. DNA for the CDR3: TGTGCCAGCAGCTTGGACGCGGGACTAGCGGGAGGAAATGAGCAGTTCTTC. This translates into CASSLDAGLAGGNEQFF.

This clone came up a few times. V is TRBV29-1 and J is TRBJ2-2; D might be TRBD2 (6 bases). V was cut by 4 bases and J by 3 bases, with 6 bases left in between. The germline gives CDR1 SQVTM, CDR2 ANQGSEA. The CDR3 consists of 12 residues. The CDR3 DNA is TGCAGCGTTGGGGGGGACACCGGGGAGCTGTTTTTT. This translates into CSVGGDTGELFF.

The chain is built from TRBV9 and TRBJ1-1, with a possible D match to TRBD1 (6 bases). Trimming pared 0 bases from V and 6 bases from J, leaving 15 bases between. Germline V CDR1 and CDR2: SGDLS, YYNGEE. This CDR3 comprises 15 residues. The CDR3 DNA reads as TGTGCCAGCAGCGTAGGAGGGGGGTGGACCGCTGAAGCTTTCTTT. Translating gives CASSVGGGWTAEAFF.

The J gene is TRBJ2-7, the V gene TRBV6-5; no clear D. This CDR3 has 11 residues. V lost 6 bases, J lost 4 bases, and 7 bases lay in between. Germline V lookup: CDR1 MNHEY, CDR2 SVGAGI. The CDR3 sequence: CASREHYEQYF. CDR3 DNA: TGTGCCAGCAGGGAACATTACGAGCAGTACTTC.

The chain uses TRBV9 and TRBJ1-1; tentative D call: TRBD1 (6 bases). The V gene's germline CDR1 is SGDLS and CDR2 YYNGEE. The CDR3 totals 15 residues. With 3 bases removed from V and 0 bases from J, the gap between germline ends came to 12 bases. CDR3 sequence: CASSGLQGMNTEAFF. The CDR3 DNA is TGTGCCAGCAGCGGACTACAGGGTATGAACACTGAAGCTTTCTTT.

The gene calls are TRBV6-5 and TRBJ2-7; TRBD1 matches at 8 bases. The J segment lost 4 bases and the V segment lost 6 bases, leaving 8 bases of the junction unmatched. In germline, CDR1 is MNHEY, CDR2 SVGAGI. CDR3 length: 14 residues. In DNA, the CDR3 is TGTGCCAGCAGCACCACCCAGGGGGCTTACGAGCAGTACTTC. This codes for CASSTTQGAYEQYF.

The gene calls are TRBV7-8 and TRBJ2-1; D is ambiguous. Between the trimmed V and J ends, which lost 2 bases and 4 bases, there was a span of 12 bases. The CDR3 runs 15 residues. The germline V gene has CDR1 SGHVS and CDR2 FQNEAQ. The CDR3 coding sequence is TGTGCCAGCAGCTTAAGCTTAGGCTCTTACAATGAGCAGTTCTTC. Protein product: CASSLSLGSYNEQFF.

This sequence joins TRBV15 and TRBJ1-3, with D hard to call. CDR3 length: 16 amino acids. V lost 0 bases to trimming and J lost 0 bases, with 9 bases between them. Germline CDR1 LNHNV, CDR2 YYDKDF (reference sequence). CDR3 amino acids: CATSRETGTSGNTIYF. CDR3 coding DNA: TGTGCCACCAGCAGAGAAACCGGTACCTCTGGAAACACCATATATTTT.

This chain links TRBV27 with TRBJ1-1, with D possibly matching TRBD1 (5 bases). Deletions cut 0 bases from V and 0 bases from J, with 11 bases between. Germline CDR1 reads MNHEY; CDR2 reads SMNVEV (reference sequence). The CDR3 loop spans 16 amino acids. CDR3 residues: CASSLSPGSMNTEAFF. The CDR3 coding sequence is TGTGCCAGCAGTTTATCGCCAGGGTCTATGAACACTGAAGCTTTCTTT.

As to this clone: The same CDR3 also results from other DNA sequences found in this sample. The chain couples TRBV6-5 to TRBJ2-7, with D unresolved. V gave up 3 bases and J gave up 0 bases, with 3 bases separating them. Germline assignment: CDR1 MNHEY and CDR2 SVGAGI. This CDR3 has 12 residues. Written as DNA, the CDR3 is TGTGCCAGCAGTTATAACTCCTACGAGCAGTACTTC. Translating it yields CASSYNSYEQYF.

This clone appeared once. The V gene is TRBV14, the J gene TRBJ1-1; the D gene is possibly TRBD1 (5 bases). The CDR3 length is 17 residues. The germline V gene encodes CDR1 SGHDN and CDR2 FVKESK. V lost 7 bases to trimming and J lost 4 bases, with 25 bases between them. The CDR3 DNA reads TGTGCCAGCACCGGGACCTATTACAGAATTGGGGTCACTGAAGCTTTCTTT. It translates to CASTGTYYRIGVTEAFF.

V is TRBV5-8 and J is TRBJ2-7; TRBD1 agrees at 7 bases. After removal of 2 bases from V and 0 bases from J, the junction contained 8 bases not matched to a gene. The CDR3 runs 16 residues. Germline values: CDR1 SGHTS, CDR2 YDEGEE. The CDR3, as DNA: TGTGCCAGCAGCTTCAGACAGGGCGTGAGCTCCTACGAGCAGTACTTC. This encodes CASSFRQGVSSYEQYF.